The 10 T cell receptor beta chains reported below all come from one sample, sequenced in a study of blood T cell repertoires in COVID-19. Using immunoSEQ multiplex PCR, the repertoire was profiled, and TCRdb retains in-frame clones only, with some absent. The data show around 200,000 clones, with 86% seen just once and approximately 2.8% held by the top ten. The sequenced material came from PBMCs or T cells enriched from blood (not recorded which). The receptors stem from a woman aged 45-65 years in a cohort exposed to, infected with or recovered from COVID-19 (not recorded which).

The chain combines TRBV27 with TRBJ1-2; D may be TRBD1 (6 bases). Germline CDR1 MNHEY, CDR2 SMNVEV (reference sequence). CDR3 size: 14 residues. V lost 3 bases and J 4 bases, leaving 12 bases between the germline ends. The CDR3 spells CASSFRGGSYGYTF. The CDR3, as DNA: TGTGCCAGCAGTTTTAGGGGGGGTAGCTATGGCTACACCTTC.

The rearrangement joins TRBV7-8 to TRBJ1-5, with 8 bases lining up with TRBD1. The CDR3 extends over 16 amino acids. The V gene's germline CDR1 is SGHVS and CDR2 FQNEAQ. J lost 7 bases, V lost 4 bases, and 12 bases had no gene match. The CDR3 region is CASSSAKGQGRQPQHF. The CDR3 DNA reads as TGTGCCAGCAGCTCAGCAAAAGGACAGGGCCGGCAGCCCCAGCATTTT.

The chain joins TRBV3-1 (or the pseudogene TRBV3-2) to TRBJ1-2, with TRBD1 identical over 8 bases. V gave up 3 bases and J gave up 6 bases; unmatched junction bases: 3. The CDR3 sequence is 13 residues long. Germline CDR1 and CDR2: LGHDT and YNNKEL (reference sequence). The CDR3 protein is CASSHGQGNGYTF. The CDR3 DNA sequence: TGTGCCAGCAGCCACGGACAGGGTAATGGCTACACCTTC.

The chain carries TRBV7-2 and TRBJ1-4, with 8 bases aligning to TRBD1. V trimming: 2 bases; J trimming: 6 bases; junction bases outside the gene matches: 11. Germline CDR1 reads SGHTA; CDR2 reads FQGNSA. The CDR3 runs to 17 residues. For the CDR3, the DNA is TGTGCCAGCAGCTTACGAGGCCCAGGACAGGGTTATGAAAAACTGTTTTTT. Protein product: CASSLRGPGQGYEKLFF. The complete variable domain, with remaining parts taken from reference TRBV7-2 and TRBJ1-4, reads GAGVSQSPSNKVTEKGKDVELRCDPISGHTALYWYRQSLGQGLEFLIYFQGNSAPDKSGLPSDRFSAERTGGSVSTLTIQRTQQEDSAVYLCASSLRGPGQGYEKLFFGSGTQLSVL.

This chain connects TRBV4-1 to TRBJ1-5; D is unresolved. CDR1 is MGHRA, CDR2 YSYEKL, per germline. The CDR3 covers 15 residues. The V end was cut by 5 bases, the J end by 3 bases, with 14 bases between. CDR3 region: CASSYQHGVNQPQHF. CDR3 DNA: TGCGCCAGCAGCTACCAGCACGGGGTCAATCAGCCCCAGCATTTT.

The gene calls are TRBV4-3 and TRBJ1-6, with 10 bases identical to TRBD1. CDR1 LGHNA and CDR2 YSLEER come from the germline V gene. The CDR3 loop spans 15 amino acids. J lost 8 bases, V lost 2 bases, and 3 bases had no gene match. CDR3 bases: TGCGCCAGCAGCCAATCTGGACAGGGGGATTCACCCCTCCACTTT. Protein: CASSQSGQGDSPLHF.

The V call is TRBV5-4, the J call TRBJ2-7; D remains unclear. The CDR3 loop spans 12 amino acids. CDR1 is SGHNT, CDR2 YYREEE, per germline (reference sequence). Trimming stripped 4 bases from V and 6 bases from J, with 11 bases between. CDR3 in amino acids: CASSVRPGEQYF. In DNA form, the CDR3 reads TGTGCCAGCAGCGTACGACCGGGCGAGCAGTACTTC.

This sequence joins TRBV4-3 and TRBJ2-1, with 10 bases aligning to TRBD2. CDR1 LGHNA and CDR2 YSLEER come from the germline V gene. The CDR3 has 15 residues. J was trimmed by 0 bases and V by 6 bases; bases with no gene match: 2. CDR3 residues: CASRLAGSSYNEQFF. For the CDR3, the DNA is TGCGCCAGCAGACTAGCGGGAAGCTCCTACAATGAGCAGTTCTTC.

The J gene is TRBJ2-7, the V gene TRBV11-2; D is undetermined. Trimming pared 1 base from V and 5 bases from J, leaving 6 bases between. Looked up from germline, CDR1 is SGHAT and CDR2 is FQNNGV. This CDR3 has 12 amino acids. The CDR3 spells CASSLVSDEQYF. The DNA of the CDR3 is TGTGCCAGCAGCTTAGTATCCGACGAGCAGTACTTC.

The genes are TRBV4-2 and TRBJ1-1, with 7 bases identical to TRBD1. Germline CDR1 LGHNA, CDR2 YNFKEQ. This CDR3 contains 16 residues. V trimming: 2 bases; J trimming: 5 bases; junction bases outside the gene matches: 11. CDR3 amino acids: CASSQPPGGPSTEAFF. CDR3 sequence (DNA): TGTGCCAGCAGCCAACCACCAGGGGGGCCAAGTACTGAAGCTTTCTTT.